A selection of T cell receptor beta chains follows, all from one sample in a study of siplizumab effects on memory and regulatory T cells. Clones were sequenced by immunoSEQ multiplex PCR, and TCRdb holds only the in-frame ones, with some missing. The sample lists approximately 100,000 clones; about 91% were seen once. Sequencing was done on a sample of Tregs sorted from blood. These receptors originate from a human donor in good health. CDR3s include the opening cysteine and the closing phenylalanine or tryptophan. The D gene is left open where the match is weak. Size values are once, few and many counts, or a class for expanded clones, and some rows have none.

length: 15; size: .; D: .; V: TRBV30; J: TRBJ1-6; DNA: TGTGCCAGAAGAGGGGACTCCAGAAATAATTCACCCCTCCACTTT; CDR3: CARRGDSRNNSPLHF
length: 17; size: .; D: .; V: TRBV28; J: TRBJ2-7; DNA: TGTGCCAGCAGCCGAAGTTTTGGGGGCGGGAGCTCCTACGAGCAGTACTTC; CDR3: CASSRSFGGGSSYEQYF
length: 17; size: .; D: TRBD1; V: TRBV28; J: TRBJ1-5; DNA: TGTGCCAGCAGCTCACCTTCCGGGACAGCCCGCAATCAGCCCCAGCATTTT; CDR3: CASSSPSGTARNQPQHF
length: 17; size: .; D: .; V: TRBV5-1; J: TRBJ1-1; DNA: TGCGCCAGCAGCTTACAGGTAGTTGGGGGGGCTGGCACTGAAGCTTTCTTT; CDR3: CASSLQVVGGAGTEAFF
length: 16; size: .; D: TRBD2; V: TRBV7-8; J: TRBJ2-1; DNA: TGTGCCAGCACCCCCGGGGAGGGAGGACGATGGAATGAGCAGTTCTTC; CDR3: CASTPGEGGRWNEQFF
length: 13; size: .; D: .; V: TRBV2; J: TRBJ1-1; DNA: TGTGCCAGCAGTCAACGAGCCGCCCTTGAAGCTTTCTTT; CDR3: CASSQRAALEAFF
length: 13; size: once; D: .; V: TRBV5-6; J: TRBJ2-5; DNA: TGTGCCAGCAGCTTACTACACCAAGAGACCCAGTACTTC; CDR3: CASSLLHQETQYF
length: 19; size: .; D: .; V: TRBV5-8; J: TRBJ2-6; DNA: TGTGCCAGCAGCTTGGAAGGGGCACTGCTACTCTCTGGGGCCAACGTCCTGACTTTC; CDR3: CASSLEGALLLSGANVLTF
length: 14; size: once; D: .; V: TRBV29-1; J: TRBJ2-1; DNA: TGCAGCGTTGACCCCGGGAGATACTACAATGAGCAGTTCTTC; CDR3: CSVDPGRYYNEQFF
length: 16; size: .; D: TRBD2; V: TRBV5-1; J: TRBJ2-1; DNA: TGCGCCAGCAGCTTTCTAGCGGGAGCCTACGGCGGGGAGCAGTTCTTC; CDR3: CASSFLAGAYGGEQFF
length: 16; size: .; D: .; V: TRBV11-1; J: TRBJ1-1; DNA: TGTGCCAGCAGTTCCGGGGCGGGGGCTCCAAACACTGAAGCTTTCTTT; CDR3: CASSSGAGAPNTEAFF
length: 14; size: .; D: .; V: TRBV15; J: TRBJ2-3; DNA: TGTGCCACCAGCAGAGGGGGTAGCGCCGATACGCAGTATTTT; CDR3: CATSRGGSADTQYF
length: 14; size: .; D: TRBD2; V: TRBV7-2; J: TRBJ2-7; DNA: TGTGCCAGCAGTTGGACTAGCGGCTCCTACGAGCAGTACTTC; CDR3: CASSWTSGSYEQYF
length: 17; size: .; D: .; V: TRBV5-1; J: TRBJ2-1; DNA: TGCGCCAGCAGCAACCGGGACGGGCGTAGCTCCTACAATGAGCAGTTCTTC; CDR3: CASSNRDGRSSYNEQFF
length: 17; size: .; D: TRBD1; V: TRBV10-3; J: TRBJ1-5; DNA: TGTGCCATCAGTGAGTCGACAGGGGGAGAGAGCAATCAGCCCCAGCATTTT; CDR3: CAISESTGGESNQPQHF
length: 16; size: once; D: .; V: TRBV5-1; J: TRBJ2-7; DNA: TGCGCCAGCAGCTTGGCCGTTCCCAGGCCGTCCTACGAGCAGTACTTC; CDR3: CASSLAVPRPSYEQYF
length: 14; size: .; D: .; V: TRBV7-3; J: TRBJ2-5; DNA: TGTGCCAGCAGCTCCTCGGGGGCCAGGGAGACCCAGTACTTC; CDR3: CASSSSGARETQYF
length: 13; size: .; D: .; V: TRBV7-9; J: TRBJ1-5; DNA: TGTGCCAGCAGCCTTCGTGGTGATCAGCCCCAGCATTTT; CDR3: CASSLRGDQPQHF
length: 11; size: once; D: .; V: TRBV20-1; J: TRBJ2-3; DNA: TGCAGTGCTTTACACACAGATACGCAGTATTTT; CDR3: CSALHTDTQYF
length: 13; size: few; D: .; V: TRBV19; J: TRBJ1-2; DNA: TGTGCCTCACATTCGCCAGGGCTCTATGGCTACACCTTC; CDR3: CASHSPGLYGYTF
length: 12; size: .; D: .; V: TRBV12-5; J: TRBJ2-7; DNA: TGTGCTAGTGGTTGGGCCGCTTACGAGCAGTACTTC; CDR3: CASGWAAYEQYF
length: 17; size: .; D: .; V: TRBV2; J: TRBJ2-3; DNA: TGTGCCAGCAGTGAAGCAGACAGATTGGGGGACACAGATACGCAGTATTTT; CDR3: CASSEADRLGDTDTQYF
length: 14; size: .; D: .; V: TRBV6-1; J: TRBJ2-2; DNA: TGTGCCAGCACAGTGGGAGTTCACACCGGGGAGCTGTTTTTT; CDR3: CASTVGVHTGELFF
length: 15; size: .; D: .; V: TRBV10-3; J: TRBJ2-3; DNA: TGTGCCATCACCTCTGGGACTCAGGGCACAGATACGCAGTATTTT; CDR3: CAITSGTQGTDTQYF
length: 15; size: .; D: TRBD2; V: TRBV9; J: TRBJ2-2; DNA: TGTGCCAGCAGCGTAGGAACTAGCGGCACCGGGGAGCTGTTTTTT; CDR3: CASSVGTSGTGELFF
length: 16; size: .; D: TRBD2; V: TRBV11-2; J: TRBJ2-7; DNA: TGTGCCAGCAGCCCCCCCCCGGGACTAGCGAGCTACGAGCAGTACTTC; CDR3: CASSPPPGLASYEQYF